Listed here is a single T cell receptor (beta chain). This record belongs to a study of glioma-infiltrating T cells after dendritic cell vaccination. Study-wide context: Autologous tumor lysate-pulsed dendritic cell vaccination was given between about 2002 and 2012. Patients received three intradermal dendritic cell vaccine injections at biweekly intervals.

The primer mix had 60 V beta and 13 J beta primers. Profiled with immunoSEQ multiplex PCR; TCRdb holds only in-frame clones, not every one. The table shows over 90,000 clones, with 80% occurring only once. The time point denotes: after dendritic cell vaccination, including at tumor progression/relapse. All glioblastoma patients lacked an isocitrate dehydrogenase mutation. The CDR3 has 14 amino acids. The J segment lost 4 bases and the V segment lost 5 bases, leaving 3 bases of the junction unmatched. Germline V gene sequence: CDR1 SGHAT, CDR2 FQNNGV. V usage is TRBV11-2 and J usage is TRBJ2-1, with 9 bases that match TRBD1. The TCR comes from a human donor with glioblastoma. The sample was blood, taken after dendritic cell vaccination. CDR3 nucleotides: TGTGCCAGCAGCACGGGACAGGGATACAATGAGCAGTTCTTC. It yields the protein CASSTGQGYNEQFF.